This TCR beta chain is drawn from a study of post-analysis software for immune sequencing data. Overall study: Relapsing-remitting, secondary progressive and progressive-relapsing forms made up the multiple sclerosis disease courses. Study-wide points: Compared against controls, patients with multiple sclerosis displayed significantly lower normalized Chao1 diversity. Controls showed lower frequencies than patients for roughly five TRBV segments, and TRBV5-6, TRBV5-1 and TRBV20-1 were among these.

This clonotype was counted a few times. Its antigen is unknown. Per the germline V gene, CDR1 is MNHEY and CDR2 is SVGAGI. The CDR3 length is 16 residues. Deletions cut 6 bases from V and 1 base from J, with 18 bases between. Prepared TCR beta cDNA libraries contained unique molecular identifiers. Starting from about 0.98 to 11 million T cells, the study yielded approximately 500,000 cDNA molecules. TCRdb independently ran MiXCR on the PCR reads; one entry per CDR3 protein. Among roughly 730,000 distinct CDR3 sequences listed, 25% to 30% were seen once. Material for sequencing was blood. This chain connects TRBV6-5 to TRBJ2-5, with a weak D call TRBD2 (6 bases). The clonotype originates from a girl aged 5-17 years with multiple sclerosis. The CDR3 DNA follows: TGTGCCAGCAGCCGACTCCCGGGGGTTGTCCAAGAGACCCAGTACTTC. This translates into CASSRLPGVVQETQYF.